This TCR beta chain was profiled in a study of T cell responses to AZD1222 COVID-19 vaccine. Produced via immunoSEQ multiplex PCR; TCRdb's table is partial and in-frame only. The data hold roughly 150,000 clones, with 80% to 95% observed a single time. V gave up 4 bases and J gave up 6 bases; unmatched junction bases: 0. The CDR3 covers 12 residues. CDR1 and CDR2 from the germline V gene are SGHVS and FQNEAQ. The input for sequencing was peripheral blood, taken on day 0 of AZD1222 vaccination. The origin of this receptor is an adult in good health. The V call is TRBV7-8, the J call TRBJ2-1, with 7 bases that match TRBD1. CDR3 sequence reads: CASSSGGNEQFF. In nucleotides, the CDR3 is TGTGCCAGCAGCTCAGGGGGCAATGAGCAGTTCTTC.